This T cell receptor beta chain was sequenced in a study of molecular identifiers for immune sequencing clone quantification. Whole-study findings and limits: Highly expanded clone sizes could be underestimated by identical TCR molecules that share a barcode. In CMV-specific effectors, clones above 20 copies held over 99% of molecules; naive, under 1%.

For bulk TCR libraries, previously described methods and listed TCR primers were used. TCRdb re-derived calls from the PCR reads in MiXCR, one entry per CDR3 protein. The data hold just under 65,000 distinct CDR3 sequences, with around 20% observed a single time. Details on this clonotype: Its target is unknown.

Naive CD8 T cells, phenotype CD8+CD4-CCR7+CD45RA+, were sorted. V lost 9 bases to trimming and J lost 1 base, with 31 bases between them. This CDR3 has 19 residues. Germline V gene lookup returns CDR1 MDHEN and CDR2 SYDVKM. This sequence was found in a human donor in good health. Some libraries in this study had Jurkat cell RNA spiked in. Sample: naive CD8+ T cells from blood, with Jurkat cell RNA spiked in. Subset described: FACS-sorted CD8+CD4-CCR7+CD45RA+ naive T cells. V gene TRBV28 combines with J gene TRBJ2-7, with D possibly being TRBD1 (5 bases). DNA of the CDR3: TGTGCCAGTACAACATTCATGACAGAGAATAAGCCAAGATCCTACGAGCAGTACTTC. It translates to CASTTFMTENKPRSYEQYF.